These T cell receptor beta chains were read from a single sample in a study of blood T cells in healthy people across ages. One entry per CDR3 protein results from TCRdb running MiXCR on the 5' RACE reads. Among some 880,000 distinct CDR3 sequences listed, 30% to 45% were seen once. Sequencing was carried out using blood. These receptors originate from a young man in good health. The CDR3 runs from the conserved cysteine through the conserved F or W. A D gene is named only where the DNA matches it firmly. Only part of the rows carry a size: once, few, many, or a class if the clone is expanded.

CDR3 protein	CDR3 DNA	clone size	D gene	J gene	V gene
CASSPLWDSYNEQFF	TGTGCCAGCAGCCCTCTGTGGGATTCCTACAATGAGCAGTTCTTC	.	.	TRBJ2-1	TRBV28
CASSATGPITDTQYF	TGTGCCAGCAGCGCCACGGGACCCATCACAGATACGCAGTATTTT	few	.	TRBJ2-3	TRBV7-2
CASRRAETQYF	TGTGCCAGCCGCCGGGCAGAGACCCAGTACTTC	many	.	TRBJ2-5	TRBV25-1
CSAADGNTEAFF	TGCAGCGCTGCGGACGGGAACACTGAAGCTTTCTTT	.	.	TRBJ1-1	TRBV29-1
CASRRLMTPVYGYTF	TGTGCCAGCAGACGTTTAATGACACCTGTGTATGGCTACACCTTC	few	.	TRBJ1-2	TRBV5-6
CASSIATYGYNEQFF	TGTGCCAGCAGCATAGCCACCTACGGCTACAATGAGCAGTTCTTC	.	.	TRBJ2-1	TRBV7-9
CASSQARGVQETQYF	TGCGCCAGCAGCCAAGCGCGGGGGGTCCAAGAGACCCAGTACTTC	few	TRBD2	TRBJ2-5	TRBV4-3
CASMEDRADEQYF	TGTGCCAGCATGGAGGACAGGGCCGATGAGCAGTACTTC	few	TRBD1	TRBJ2-5	TRBV11-2
CASSSAETQYF	TGTGCCAGCAGCTCTGCCGAGACCCAGTACTTC	.	.	TRBJ2-5	TRBV7-2
CASSLGRGTTTDTQYF	TGTGCCAGCAGTTTGGGGAGGGGGACCACCACAGATACGCAGTATTTT	many	.	TRBJ2-3	TRBV12-3/TRBV12-4
CASSLVWELRGRNEQFF	TGTGCCAGCAGCTTAGTGTGGGAACTAAGGGGTAGGAATGAGCAGTTCTTC	.	.	TRBJ2-1	TRBV7-2
CASSEEVRSKGYTF	TGTGCCAGCAGTGAAGAGGTCCGCTCTAAAGGCTACACCTTC	.	.	TRBJ1-2	TRBV6-1
CSARKTSGGAETQYF	TGCAGTGCTAGAAAGACTAGCGGGGGGGCAGAGACCCAGTACTTC	.	TRBD2	TRBJ2-5	TRBV20-1
CATLATEAFF	TGTGCCACATTGGCGACTGAAGCTTTCTTT	.	.	TRBJ1-1	TRBV7-2
CASSWDRRPDTQYF	TGTGCCAGCAGCTGGGACAGACGACCAGATACGCAGTATTTT	few	TRBD1	TRBJ2-3	TRBV5-4
CASSSGDRAYEQYF	TGTGCCAGCAGCTCAGGGGACAGGGCCTACGAGCAGTACTTC	few	TRBD1	TRBJ2-7	TRBV5-6
CASSPSRDLGLRGNEAFF	TGCGCCAGCAGCCCATCCAGGGACCTTGGACTGCGAGGAAATGAAGCTTTCTTT	.	.	TRBJ1-1	TRBV4-3
CAGSPLDGISYNSPLHF	TGTGCCGGCAGCCCTCTGGACGGAATCTCCTATAATTCACCCCTCCACTTT	.	.	TRBJ1-6	TRBV5-5
CASSLGPMTGTLLYEQYF	TGCGCCAGCAGCTTGGGCCCCATGACAGGGACCCTCCTATACGAGCAGTACTTC	few	TRBD1	TRBJ2-7	TRBV5-1
CASSQPGTVLYSNQPQHF	TGTGCCAGCAGCCAACCCGGGACAGTCCTCTATAGCAATCAGCCCCAGCATTTT	.	TRBD1	TRBJ1-5	TRBV3-1
CASSYGAGQGIQYF	TGTGCCAGCAGTTACGGGGCGGGACAGGGAATTCAGTACTTC	.	TRBD1	TRBJ2-4	TRBV6-2/TRBV6-3
CASGSGLAGVGGPYNEQFF	TGTGCCAGCGGCTCGGGACTAGCGGGGGTTGGGGGCCCCTACAATGAGCAGTTCTTC	.	TRBD2	TRBJ2-1	TRBV7-2
CASSQDGNTGELFF	TGTGCCAGCAGCCAGGACGGAAACACCGGGGAGCTGTTTTTT	few	.	TRBJ2-2	TRBV3-1
CASSVDREEGYTF	TGCGCCAGCAGCGTGGACAGGGAGGAGGGCTACACCTTC	.	TRBD1	TRBJ1-2	TRBV5-1
CATSRDSRAEDNEQYF	TGTGCCACCAGCAGAGATAGCAGGGCGGAGGACAATGAGCAGTACTTC	few	.	TRBJ2-7	TRBV15
CSASGTGSGNTIYF	TGCAGCGCCTCCGGGACAGGGTCTGGAAACACCATATATTTT	.	TRBD1	TRBJ1-3	TRBV29-1
CSVIGTYNEQFF	TGCAGTGTTATTGGGACCTACAATGAGCAGTTCTTC	.	.	TRBJ2-1	TRBV20-1
CASSQDRSGYQETQYF	TGTGCCAGCAGCCAAGATAGGAGCGGGTACCAAGAGACCCAGTACTTC	few	.	TRBJ2-5	TRBV3-1
CSVTLTSGVKNIQYF	TGCAGCGTGACCCTGACTAGCGGGGTTAAAAACATTCAGTACTTC	many	TRBD2	TRBJ2-4	TRBV29-1
CSASPGSPKGANVLTF	TGCAGTGCTAGCCCCGGGAGCCCGAAGGGGGCCAACGTCCTGACTTTC	.	.	TRBJ2-6	TRBV20-1
CASSQEYRLAGEETQYF	TGCGCCAGCAGCCAAGAGTATCGCCTAGCGGGGGAAGAGACCCAGTACTTC	many	TRBD2	TRBJ2-5	TRBV4-3
CASSPTGIPTQYF	TGTGCCAGCAGCCCGACCGGTATTCCGACCCAGTACTTC	.	.	TRBJ2-5	TRBV7-2
CASSGSDSYDQYF	TGTGCCAGCAGCGGATCGGACAGCTACGACCAGTACTTC	.	.	TRBJ2-4	TRBV9
CASSVGEINEKLFF	TGTGCCAGCAGCGTGGGGGAGATAAATGAAAAACTGTTTTTT	.	.	TRBJ1-4	TRBV9
CSARKTGGVDGYTF	TGCAGTGCTAGGAAGACAGGGGGTGTCGATGGCTACACCTTC	once	TRBD1	TRBJ1-2	TRBV20-1
CASRILAGGTGELFF	TGTGCCAGCAGGATACTAGCGGGCGGCACCGGGGAGCTGTTTTTT	.	TRBD2	TRBJ2-2	TRBV28
CASSLIGGAGETQYF	TGTGCCAGCAGCTTAATTGGGGGGGCAGGAGAGACCCAGTACTTC	few	.	TRBJ2-5	TRBV13
CSARDRGQGNTIYF	TGCAGCGCTAGGGACAGGGGACAGGGGAACACCATATATTTT	.	TRBD1	TRBJ1-3	TRBV20-1
CATRRARSSYEQYF	TGTGCCACCCGGAGGGCGAGGAGCTCCTACGAGCAGTACTTC	few	.	TRBJ2-7	TRBV7-2
CAWNAISTGATGELFF	TGTGCCTGGAATGCAATTTCTACGGGGGCCACCGGGGAGCTGTTTTTT	.	.	TRBJ2-2	TRBV30
CASSSLAGGDRHTQYF	TGTGCCAGCAGCTCGCTCGCAGGAGGTGATAGACATACGCAGTATTTT	few	.	TRBJ2-3	TRBV7-9
CASSLLDESINYEQYF	TGTGCCAGCAGCCTCTTGGATGAATCCATAAACTACGAGCAGTACTTC	.	.	TRBJ2-7	TRBV7-3
CASSQGRTSGHGYNEQFF	TGTGCCAGCAGCCAGGGAAGGACTAGCGGACATGGCTACAATGAGCAGTTCTTC	few	TRBD2	TRBJ2-1	TRBV3-1
CSADDRQETQYF	TGCAGTGCTGACGACAGACAAGAGACCCAGTACTTC	many	.	TRBJ2-5	TRBV20-1
CASSYNPGREETQYF	TGTGCCAGCAGTTACAACCCGGGAAGGGAAGAGACCCAGTACTTC	.	.	TRBJ2-5	TRBV6-2/TRBV6-3
CAISQGVNSPLHF	TGTGCCATCTCACAGGGGGTCAATTCACCCCTCCACTTT	.	TRBD1	TRBJ1-6	TRBV27
CASSHSSDMQYF	TGTGCCAGCAGCCACTCATCAGATATGCAGTATTTT	.	.	TRBJ2-3	TRBV13
CAINNLPNTEAFF	TGTGCCATCAATAACCTACCGAACACTGAAGCTTTCTTT	.	.	TRBJ1-1	TRBV10-3
CSVEDGARARTEAFF	TGCAGCGTTGAAGATGGGGCCAGGGCCAGGACTGAAGCTTTCTTT	few	.	TRBJ1-1	TRBV29-1
CASSYGGTARDTQYF	TGTGCCAGCAGTTACGGTGGGACAGCCAGGGATACGCAGTATTTT	few	TRBD1	TRBJ2-3	TRBV6-5
CASSANREDSNQPQHF	TGTGCCAGCAGTGCCAACAGGGAGGATAGCAATCAGCCCCAGCATTTT	few	.	TRBJ1-5	TRBV25-1